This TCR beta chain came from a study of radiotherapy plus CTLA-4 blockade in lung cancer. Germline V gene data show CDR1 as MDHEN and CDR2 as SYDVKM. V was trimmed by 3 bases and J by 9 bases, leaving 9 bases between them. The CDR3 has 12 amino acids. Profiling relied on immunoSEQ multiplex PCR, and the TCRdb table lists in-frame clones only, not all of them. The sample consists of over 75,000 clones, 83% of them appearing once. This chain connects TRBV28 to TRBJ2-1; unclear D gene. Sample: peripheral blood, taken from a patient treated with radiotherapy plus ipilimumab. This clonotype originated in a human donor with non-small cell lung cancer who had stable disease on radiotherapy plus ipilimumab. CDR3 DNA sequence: TGTGCCAGCAGTTTTTCTCCGGCTGAGCAGTTCTTC. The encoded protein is CASSFSPAEQFF.